Presented here are 27 T cell receptor beta chains from one specimen sequenced in a study of regulatory T cells in long-lasting Graves disease. Time point of the sample: newly diagnosed GD, antithyroid drugs for less than 3 months. PBMCs were the source of the RNA used for TCR sequencing. Arm-PCR of CDR3 regions and iRepertoire HTBI primers were the basis on which TCR beta libraries were built. Via MiXCR, TCRdb re-called the multiplex PCR reads, giving one row per CDR3 protein. The data contain a few hundred thousand distinct CDR3 sequences, roughly 15% of them singletons. Separately, the same data were catalogued under a study of T cells in Graves' hyperthyroidism and ophthalmopathy.

The sample was peripheral blood mononuclear cells (PBMCs), taken at new diagnosis, from a patient treated with antithyroid drugs. The receptors come from a woman aged 18-29 years with Graves disease.

Many counts were recorded for this clonotype. The chain uses TRBV6-2 or TRBV6-3 and TRBJ2-1; D not certain. The V end lost 0 bases, the J end lost 7 bases, and 10 bases lay between the germline ends. Germline V CDR1 and CDR2: MNHEY, SVGEGT. The CDR3 covers 14 residues. As DNA, the CDR3 is TGTGCCAGCAGTTACTCTACCATGGGAAATGAGCAGTTCTTC. Protein sequence: CASSYSTMGNEQFF.

This clonotype was picked up many times. The chain employs TRBV7-9 and TRBJ2-5; TRBD2 aligns across 16 bases. CDR1 and CDR2 (germline): SEHNR, FQNEAQ (reference sequence). J was trimmed by 5 bases and V by 5 bases; bases with no gene match: 11. This CDR3 spans 18 amino acids. CDR3 in amino acids: CASSPGTSGRASGETQYF. The CDR3, as DNA: TGTGCCAGCAGCCCCGGGACTAGCGGGAGGGCCTCAGGGGAGACCCAGTACTTC.

Ten or more counts support this clonotype. The chain uses TRBV28 and TRBJ2-3; a possible D gene is TRBD2 (6 bases). V was pared by 3 bases and J by 4 bases, with 17 bases between. Per germline, CDR1 MDHEN and CDR2 SYDVKM. This CDR3 has 16 residues. CDR3 sequence: CASSLPSGGVSDTQYF. The CDR3 DNA is TGTGCCAGCAGTTTGCCCTCCGGCGGGGTCTCAGATACGCAGTATTTT.

The J gene is TRBJ2-1, the V gene TRBV19, with unresolved D. V was pared by 1 base and J by 6 bases, with 7 bases between. Germline CDR1 reads LNHDA; CDR2 reads SQIVND (reference sequence). The CDR3 consists of 13 residues. The CDR3 loop reads CASSIGFPNEQFF. The DNA for the CDR3 is TGTGCCAGTAGTATAGGCTTCCCCAATGAGCAGTTCTTC. The full variable domain, its missing parts supplied by reference TRBV19 and TRBJ2-1, is DGGITQSPKYLFRKEGQNVTLSCEQNLNHDAMYWYRQDPGQGLRLIYYSQIVNDFQKGDIAEGYSVSREKKESFPLTVTSAQKNPTAFYLCASSIGFPNEQFFGPGTRLTVL.

This clonotype was recorded at least ten times. The CDR3 is CASSDRDRGEETQYF. In DNA form, the CDR3 reads TGTGCCAGCAGTGACCGGGACAGGGGAGAAGAGACCCAGTACTTC. V is TRBV2 and J is TRBJ2-5; TRBD1 aligns across 10 bases. CDR1 SNHLY and CDR2 FYNNEI come from the germline V gene. V trimming: 3 bases; J trimming: 3 bases; junction bases outside the gene matches: 4. This CDR3 region has 15 residues.

A few counts support this clonotype. The chain joins TRBV15 to TRBJ2-2, with 7 bases aligning to TRBD1. The germline V gene has CDR1 LNHNV and CDR2 YYDKDF (reference sequence). This CDR3 has 13 amino acids. V was clipped by 3 bases and J by 6 bases; unmatched bases: 1. The CDR3 loop is CATSSDRAGELFF. The CDR3 DNA reads TGTGCCACCAGCAGTGACAGGGCCGGGGAGCTGTTTTTT.

In regard to this clonotype: With a much larger clone just one base away, this may be a read error. This chain joins TRBV6-5 and TRBJ2-3, with no clear D. Per germline, CDR1 MNHEY and CDR2 SVGAGI. CDR3 size: 14 residues. V was shortened by 0 bases and J by 2 bases, with 6 bases between the two germline ends. The CDR3 loop reads CASSYSILTDTQYF. In DNA, the CDR3 is TGTGCCAGCAGTTACTCGATCCTCACAGATACGCAGTATTTT.

In this sample, this clonotype turned up a few times. V is TRBV12-3 or TRBV12-4 and J is TRBJ1-5; no firm D call. With 6 bases removed from V and 1 base from J, the gap between germline ends came to 10 bases. CDR3 length: 14 residues. CDR3 nucleotide sequence: TGTGCCAGCAGCATGGACGCGAGCAATCAGCCCCAGCATTTT. This gives the protein CASSMDASNQPQHF.

The chain links TRBV19 to TRBJ1-2; tentative D call: TRBD1 (6 bases). V lost 1 base and J 4 bases, leaving 7 bases between the germline ends. The CDR3 spans 13 residues. Germline V gene lookup returns CDR1 LNHDA and CDR2 SQIVND (reference sequence). The CDR3 region is CASSIVDSYGYTF. The CDR3, as DNA: TGTGCCAGTAGTATAGTGGACAGCTATGGCTACACCTTC.

The chain carries TRBV2 and TRBJ2-1; 9 positions match TRBD2. J lost 2 bases, V lost 6 bases, and 8 bases had no gene match. CDR1 and CDR2 from the germline V gene are SNHLY and FYNNEI. The CDR3 extends over 16 amino acids. This CDR3 is CASSLERGAAYNEQFF. In nucleotides, the CDR3 is TGTGCCAGCAGCTTGGAGCGGGGGGCCGCCTACAATGAGCAGTTCTTC.

This clonotype occurred many times. The chain is built from TRBV20-1 and TRBJ2-1; D is ambiguous. Germline V lookup: CDR1 DFQATT, CDR2 SNEGSKA (reference sequence). The CDR3 covers 12 residues. The V end was cut by 3 bases, the J end by 7 bases, with 10 bases between. The CDR3 loop is CSASRSPNEQFF. In DNA form, the CDR3 reads TGCAGTGCTAGTCGGAGCCCAAATGAGCAGTTCTTC.

This clonotype occurred many times. The chain joins TRBV20-1 to TRBJ2-7; 9 bases line up with TRBD1. After removal of 6 bases from V and 4 bases from J, the junction contained 19 bases not matched to a gene. This CDR3 comprises 17 residues. Germline CDR1 and CDR2: DFQATT and SNEGSKA (reference sequence). Here the CDR3 reads CSASFWVGTGIPYEQYF. CDR3 DNA: TGCAGTGCATCCTTTTGGGTCGGGACAGGGATACCTTACGAGCAGTACTTC.

This clonotype has a count of ten or more. The gene calls are TRBV7-8 and TRBJ2-7, with 7 bases identical to TRBD2. Germline loops: CDR1 SGHVS, CDR2 FQNEAQ. The CDR3 consists of 16 residues. Germline trimming cut 6 bases from V and 4 bases from J; bases unmatched to any gene: 15. The CDR3 protein is CASRPLARREPYEQYF. CDR3 sequence (DNA): TGTGCCAGCAGACCACTCGCTAGGCGGGAGCCGTACGAGCAGTACTTC.

V and J are TRBV20-1 and TRBJ2-3; no clear D gene. The CDR3 has 16 residues. CDR1 is DFQATT and CDR2 is SNEGSKA in the germline V gene (reference sequence). Between the trimmed V and J ends, which lost 0 bases and 2 bases, there was a span of 15 bases. In DNA, the CDR3 is TGCAGTGCTAGAGATCAGAAGGACCGGCTCACAGATACGCAGTATTTT. This gives the protein CSARDQKDRLTDTQYF.

This clonotype was recorded many times. The V call is TRBV5-1, the J call TRBJ2-7; either TRBD1 or TRBD2 may supply D (5 bases each). V shed 4 bases and J shed 0 bases, with 14 bases lying between them. Germline CDR1 and CDR2: SGHRS and YFSETQ. The CDR3 has 15 amino acids. The DNA of the CDR3 is TGCGCCAGCAGCACCGGGACGGGAAGCTCCTACGAGCAGTACTTC. Protein: CASSTGTGSSYEQYF.

This clonotype was seen at least ten times. Written as DNA, the CDR3 is TGCAGTGCTCCTCCGGGGAGCTCCTACGAGCAGTACTTC. It encodes CSAPPGSSYEQYF. The V call is TRBV20-1, the J call TRBJ2-7; a possible D gene is TRBD2 (5 bases). CDR1 is DFQATT, CDR2 SNEGSKA, per germline (reference sequence). V was pared by 5 bases and J by 0 bases, with 11 bases between. There are 13 residues in the CDR3.

As to this clonotype: A far larger clone is one nucleotide away, so this likely arose from a read error. The gene calls are TRBV7-8 and TRBJ2-5, with TRBD1 matching over 8 bases. Per the germline V gene, CDR1 is SGHVS and CDR2 is FQNEAQ. V was pared by 5 bases and J by 1 base, with 3 bases of the junction left unmatched. This CDR3 region has 14 residues. CDR3 coding DNA: TGTGCCAGCAGCCCGGACAGGGCCCAAGAGACCCAGTACTTC. It codes for CASSPDRAQETQYF. The whole variable domain, filled in from reference TRBV7-8 and TRBJ2-5, reads GAGVSQSPRYKVAKRGQDVALRCDPISGHVSLFWYQQALGQGPEFLTYFQNEAQLDKSGLPSDRFFAERPEGSVSTLKIQRTQQEDSAVYLCASSPDRAQETQYFGPGTRLLVL.

This clonotype came up a few times. The CDR3 spells CASSTPGQYSSGANVLTF. The CDR3 DNA sequence: TGTGCCAGCAGTACACCGGGACAGTACTCCTCTGGGGCCAACGTCCTGACTTTC. The chain employs TRBV27 and TRBJ2-6, with 7 bases aligning to TRBD1. CDR1 MNHEY and CDR2 SMNVEV come from the germline V gene (reference sequence). The CDR3 is 18 amino acids. The V and J ends lost 5 bases and 0 bases, in that order; junction bases with no gene match: 10.

The chain couples TRBV5-6 to TRBJ1-5; TRBD1 matches 7 bases. The germline V gene has CDR1 SGHDT and CDR2 YYEEEE. The CDR3 loop spans 16 amino acids. Trimming cost V 4 bases and J 5 bases; bases outside gene matches: 12. The CDR3 region has the DNA TGTGCCAGCAGCCTCCAGTTGGACAGGACGTATCAGCCCCAGCATTTT. Translation: CASSLQLDRTYQPQHF.

This clonotype was detected many times. The chain links TRBV3-1 to TRBJ2-7, with D possibly being TRBD2 (6 bases). V lost 3 bases and J 6 bases, leaving 9 bases between the germline ends. Per the germline V gene, CDR1 is LGHDT and CDR2 is YNNKEL (reference sequence). The CDR3 covers 12 residues. The CDR3 DNA sequence: TGTGCCAGCAGCCATCGCGGGGCCGAGCAGTACTTC. Its translation is CASSHRGAEQYF.

This clonotype was picked up a small number of times. The chain uses TRBV5-4 and TRBJ1-2, with 7 nucleotides matching TRBD1. Germline assignment: CDR1 SGHNT and CDR2 YYREEE (reference sequence). V gave up 4 bases and J gave up 7 bases; unmatched junction bases: 10. The CDR3 contains 14 residues. The CDR3 DNA reads as TGTGCCAGCAGCGCGAATTTGGACAGGCGTGGCTACACCTTC. It translates to CASSANLDRRGYTF. Full variable domain (outside the CDR3, taken from reference TRBV5-4 and TRBJ1-2): ETGVTQSPTHLIKTRGQQVTLRCSSQSGHNTVSWYQQALGQGPQFIFQYYREEENGRGNFPPRFSGLQFPNYSSELNVNALELDDSALYLCASSANLDRRGYTFGSGTRLTVV.

This clonotype was found many times. This sequence joins TRBV27 and TRBJ1-1; the D is unclear. Germline V gene lookup returns CDR1 MNHEY and CDR2 SMNVEV (reference sequence). V was clipped by 1 base and J by 1 base, with 4 bases between them. The CDR3 runs 13 residues. The chain's CDR3 is CASSLFQNTEAFF. DNA of the CDR3: TGTGCCAGCAGTTTATTCCAGAACACTGAAGCTTTCTTT.

This clonotype was counted many times. The chain uses TRBV4-1 and TRBJ1-4, with 7 bases lining up with TRBD1. The junction had 15 bases not matched to a gene; V was cut back by 5 bases and J by 9 bases. The CDR3 is 16 amino acids. CDR1 is MGHRA and CDR2 is YSYEKL in the germline V gene. CDR3 loop: CASSTRDSPSLKKLFF. The CDR3 region has the DNA TGCGCCAGCAGCACTCGGGACAGCCCTAGTCTGAAAAAACTGTTTTTT.

This clonotype was picked up many times. The chain links TRBV20-1 to TRBJ1-5; D unclear. CDR1 is DFQATT and CDR2 is SNEGSKA in the germline V gene (reference sequence). CDR3 length: 13 residues. Trimming took off 0 bases at V and 4 bases at J, with 7 bases between the two ends. In nucleotides, the CDR3 is TGCAGTGCTAGAGATCGAAGTAATCAGCCCCAGCATTTT. The encoded protein is CSARDRSNQPQHF.

This clonotype has at least ten counts. The chain is built from TRBV12-3 or TRBV12-4 and TRBJ1-1, with TRBD1 matching over 9 bases. This CDR3 is 17 amino acids long. V trimming: 7 bases; J trimming: 6 bases; junction bases outside the gene matches: 18. The CDR3 nucleotides are TGTGCCAGCACCCCGCGCGGGACAGGGAGAAGATTGCCTGAAGCTTTCTTT. Its translation: CASTPRGTGRRLPEAFF.

This clonotype was observed at least ten times. The chain couples TRBV6-5 to TRBJ1-1; D is uncertain. Trimming removed 0 bases from V and 1 base from J, with 24 bases in between. CDR3 length: 20 residues. Germline V lookup: CDR1 MNHEY, CDR2 SVGAGI. The CDR3 protein is CASSYSIQQAGLARNTEAFF. CDR3 DNA sequence: TGTGCCAGCAGTTACTCGATCCAGCAGGCAGGCTTGGCCCGGAACACTGAAGCTTTCTTT.

The chain recombines TRBV27 with TRBJ1-4; tentatively, D is TRBD1 (6 bases). The V end was cut by 7 bases, the J end by 3 bases, with 9 bases between. Germline CDR1 MNHEY, CDR2 SMNVEV (reference sequence). This CDR3 has 13 residues. The CDR3 loop reads CASMGAPNEKLFF. CDR3 DNA sequence: TGTGCCAGCATGGGGGCTCCTAATGAAAAACTGTTTTTT.